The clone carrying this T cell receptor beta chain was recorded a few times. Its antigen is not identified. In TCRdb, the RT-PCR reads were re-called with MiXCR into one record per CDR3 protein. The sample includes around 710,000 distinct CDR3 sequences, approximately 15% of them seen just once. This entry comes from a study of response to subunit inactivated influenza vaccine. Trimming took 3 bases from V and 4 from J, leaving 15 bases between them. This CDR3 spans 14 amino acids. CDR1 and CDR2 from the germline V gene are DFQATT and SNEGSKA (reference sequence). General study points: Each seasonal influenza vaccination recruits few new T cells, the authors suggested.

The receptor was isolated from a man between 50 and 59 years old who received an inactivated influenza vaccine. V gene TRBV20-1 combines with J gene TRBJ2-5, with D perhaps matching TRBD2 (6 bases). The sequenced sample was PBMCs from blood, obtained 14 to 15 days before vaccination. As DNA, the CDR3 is TGCAGTGCTAGTACGGTTGGGGGGTCAGAGACCCAGTACTTC. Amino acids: CSASTVGGSETQYF.